This passage covers 27 T cell receptor beta chains from one sample sequenced in a study of cytomegalovirus exposure and HLA in healthy donors. TCRdb keeps only in-frame clones here, not all; method: immunoSEQ multiplex PCR. The table has 80,000 to 90,000 clones, 96% seen once. The sequenced material came from PBMCs. All receptors come from a man between 18 and 29 years old in good health and CMV-seronegative.

This clone was seen only once. The chain couples TRBV4-2 to TRBJ2-1; 12 bases are a match to TRBD2. This CDR3 is built from 16 residues. Germline CDR1 and CDR2: LGHNA and YNFKEQ. The ends lost 5 bases at V and 3 bases at J; junction bases unmatched: 5. The CDR3 nucleotides read TGTGCCAGCAGCATCCGGACTAGCGGGGACTACAATGAGCAGTTCTTC. It specifies CASSIRTSGDYNEQFF.

The chain uses TRBV13 and TRBJ2-1; D perhaps matches TRBD2 (6 bases). The CDR3 runs to 15 residues. The V gene's germline CDR1 is PRHDT and CDR2 FYEKMQ (reference sequence). Trimming shortened V by 2 bases and J by 5 bases, and 13 bases separated the two germline ends. The DNA for the CDR3 is TGTGCCAGCAGCTTATTGGCGGGACTTAACAATGAGCAGTTCTTC. It encodes CASSLLAGLNNEQFF.

This sequence joins TRBV4-3 and TRBJ2-1; TRBD1 agrees at 7 bases. The germline CDR1 and CDR2 sequences are LGHNA and YSLEER. This CDR3 region has 15 residues. V lost 1 base, J lost 3 bases, and 3 bases stayed unmatched. CDR3 amino acids: CASSQGTGDYNEQFF. CDR3 DNA: TGCGCCAGCAGCCAAGGGACAGGCGACTACAATGAGCAGTTCTTC.

This chain connects TRBV18 to TRBJ1-3, with D possibly being TRBD1 (6 bases). V was clipped by 2 bases and J by 0 bases, with 14 bases between them. The length of the CDR3 is 17 residues. Germline V gene sequence: CDR1 KGHSH, CDR2 LQKENI. CDR3 DNA: TGTGCCAGCTCACCAGGACAGCCACTATTCTCTGGAAACACCATATATTTT. Residues: CASSPGQPLFSGNTIYF.

V and J are TRBV5-1 and TRBJ2-4; 7 nucleotides agree with TRBD1. With 0 bases clipped from V and 0 bases from J, the junction kept 9 bases outside the gene matches. Per the germline V gene, CDR1 is SGHRS and CDR2 is YFSETQ. CDR3 length: 18 residues. CDR3 protein: CASSLVPGTAVAKNIQYF. As DNA, the CDR3 is TGCGCCAGCAGCTTGGTGCCCGGGACAGCCGTAGCCAAAAACATTCAGTACTTC.

The sample holds one count of this clone. The chain joins TRBV27 to TRBJ1-5; 9 bases align to TRBD1. V trimming: 6 bases; J trimming: 6 bases; junction bases outside the gene matches: 21. This CDR3 contains 19 residues. Germline CDR1 reads MNHEY; CDR2 reads SMNVEV (reference sequence). The CDR3 is CASSRKPTGGGSIGQPQHF. DNA of the CDR3: TGTGCCAGCAGCAGGAAACCGACAGGGGGTGGTTCAATAGGTCAGCCCCAGCATTTT.

This clone was seen only a few times. The V gene is TRBV18, the J gene TRBJ2-7; possibly TRBD2 for D (5 bases). The length of the CDR3 is 15 residues. The germline V and J ends were trimmed by 1 base and 3 bases, with 13 bases remaining between them. The germline V gene encodes CDR1 KGHSH and CDR2 LQKENI. CDR3: CASSPRSSTSYEQYF. Here the CDR3 DNA reads TGTGCCAGCTCACCACGTTCTAGCACGAGCTACGAGCAGTACTTC.

This clone was found once. The rearrangement uses TRBV11-3 and TRBJ2-1; the D gene is possibly TRBD2 (6 bases). Trimming removed 5 bases at V and 4 bases at J, with 15 bases between. Looked up from germline, CDR1 is SGHNT and CDR2 is YENEEA. This CDR3 is built from 15 residues. The CDR3 sequence is CASSRGTLEYNEQFF. The CDR3 region has the DNA TGTGCCAGCAGCCGCGGGACGCTGGAATACAATGAGCAGTTCTTC.

The chain joins TRBV6-5 to TRBJ2-1, with a weak D call TRBD2 (5 bases). V lost 0 bases to trimming and J lost 5 bases, with 11 bases between them. This CDR3 has 15 amino acids. Per germline, CDR1 MNHEY and CDR2 SVGAGI. The CDR3 DNA follows: TGTGCCAGCAGTTACTCGTCGCAGACTAACAATGAGCAGTTCTTC. It encodes CASSYSSQTNNEQFF.

The chain carries TRBV5-1 and TRBJ2-6; tentatively, D is TRBD1 (5 bases). In germline, CDR1 is SGHRS, CDR2 YFSETQ. The CDR3 loop spans 19 amino acids. V shed 2 bases and J shed 4 bases, with 22 bases lying between them. The CDR3 DNA follows: TGCGCCAGCAGCTTTTTGGTGCCCTGGGGCTCGGACGGGGCCAACGTCCTGACTTTC. This translates into CASSFLVPWGSDGANVLTF. The full variable domain, with the rest looked up from reference TRBV5-1 and TRBJ2-6, is KAGVTQTPRYLIKTRGQQVTLSCSPISGHRSVSWYQQTPGQGLQFLFEYFSETQRNKGNFPGRFSGRQFSNSRSEMNVSTLELGDSALYLCASSFLVPWGSDGANVLTFGAGSRLTVL.

The gene calls are TRBV6-6 and TRBJ2-1; D gene uncertain. V was cut by 2 bases and J by 4 bases, with 6 bases left in between. The germline V gene has CDR1 MNHNY and CDR2 SVGAGI (reference sequence). This CDR3 has 13 residues. The CDR3 loop reads CASSYTIYNEQFF. DNA for the CDR3: TGTGCCAGCAGTTACACAATTTACAATGAGCAGTTCTTC.

V and J are TRBV7-6 and TRBJ2-5; 12 bases are shared with TRBD2. Trimming removed 1 base from V and 5 bases from J; junction bases left unmatched: 5. The CDR3 length is 16 residues. Looked up from germline, CDR1 is SGHVS and CDR2 is FNYEAQ. The CDR3 region has the DNA TGTGCCAGCAGCTTAGTGGGACTAGCGGGTAGGGAGACCCAGTACTTC. It translates to CASSLVGLAGRETQYF. The full variable domain, its missing parts supplied by reference TRBV7-6 and TRBJ2-5, is GAGVSQSPRYKVTKRGQDVALRCDPISGHVSLYWYRQALGQGPEFLTYFNYEAQQDKSGLPNDRFSAERPEGSISTLTIQRTEQRDSAMYRCASSLVGLAGRETQYFGPGTRLLVL.

The V call is TRBV7-6, the J call TRBJ2-2; TRBD1 might be the D (5 bases). CDR3 length equals 16 residues. Trimming removed 5 bases from V and 2 bases from J, with 15 bases in between. Looked up from germline, CDR1 is SGHVS and CDR2 is FNYEAQ. The CDR3 region is CASSPKPDINTGELFF. The DNA of the CDR3 is TGTGCCAGCAGCCCCAAACCGGACATAAACACCGGGGAGCTGTTTTTT. The full variable domain, with the rest looked up from reference TRBV7-6 and TRBJ2-2, is GAGVSQSPRYKVTKRGQDVALRCDPISGHVSLYWYRQALGQGPEFLTYFNYEAQQDKSGLPNDRFSAERPEGSISTLTIQRTEQRDSAMYRCASSPKPDINTGELFFGEGSRLTVL.

This chain connects TRBV27 to TRBJ1-5; TRBD1 matches at 9 bases. CDR3 length equals 17 residues. J gave up 0 bases and V 6 bases, and 9 bases lay outside the gene matches. Germline V CDR1 and CDR2: MNHEY, SMNVEV (reference sequence). The CDR3 DNA sequence: TGTGCCAGCAGGGGGACAGGGCCGCTTAATAGCAATCAGCCCCAGCATTTT. Translating it yields CASRGTGPLNSNQPQHF.

The chain links TRBV19 to TRBJ1-2, with 9 bases matching TRBD1. The CDR3 consists of 13 residues. Trimming removed 1 base from V and 6 bases from J; junction bases left unmatched: 0. The germline V gene encodes CDR1 LNHDA and CDR2 SQIVND (reference sequence). The CDR3 loop reads CASSIGTGDGYTF. The CDR3 nucleotides read TGTGCCAGTAGTATAGGGACAGGGGATGGCTACACCTTC.

This chain connects TRBV6-6 to TRBJ2-7, with a possible D match to TRBD2 (6 bases). CDR1 and CDR2 from the germline V gene are MNHNY and SVGAGI (reference sequence). CDR3 length equals 15 residues. V shed 8 bases and J shed 3 bases, with 20 bases lying between them. CDR3 loop: CASHRGGDPYYEQYF. CDR3 coding DNA: TGTGCCAGCCACAGAGGCGGGGACCCTTACTACGAGCAGTACTTC.

There are a few counts of this clone. The chain joins TRBV30 to TRBJ1-2, with 10 nucleotides matching TRBD1. The germline V gene encodes CDR1 GTSNPN and CDR2 SVGIG (reference sequence). The trim removed 1 base at V and 5 bases at J, leaving 13 bases unmatched. The CDR3 sequence is 17 residues long. CDR3 DNA: TGTGCCTGGAGTGCCCCGGGACAGGGGCGCCCGGGATATGGCTACACCTTC. As protein: CAWSAPGQGRPGYGYTF.

The genes are TRBV11-3 and TRBJ2-2, with D possibly matching TRBD1 (6 bases). V was cut by 0 bases and J by 7 bases, with 15 bases left in between. Germline V gene data show CDR1 as SGHNT and CDR2 as YENEEA. CDR3 length: 16 amino acids. The CDR3 loop reads CASSLEGWGQNGELFF. CDR3 sequence (DNA): TGTGCCAGCAGCTTAGAAGGTTGGGGGCAGAACGGGGAGCTGTTTTTT.

The rearrangement links TRBV7-9 to TRBJ1-2; D ambiguous. CDR3 length equals 15 residues. CDR1 SEHNR and CDR2 FQNEAQ come from the germline V gene (reference sequence). The V gene lost 1 base and the J gene lost 3 bases, with 12 bases spanning the gap. The CDR3 DNA sequence: TGTGCCAGCAGCTTAGGGCCGGGGAGTCACTATGGCTACACCTTC. Protein: CASSLGPGSHYGYTF.

This chain links TRBV21-1 with TRBJ2-7; whether TRBD2, the table's D call, matches the DNA was not checked. TRBV21-1 represents a pseudogene. The CDR3 contains 17 residues. CDR3 DNA: TGTGCCAGCAGCAATCGGTTCTTGCGAGGCGGCACCTACGAGCAGTACGTC. Translation: CASSNRFLRGGTYEQYV.

The V and J genes are TRBV11-2 and TRBJ2-7; D is unclear. The CDR3 loop spans 13 amino acids. Germline V gene data show CDR1 as SGHAT and CDR2 as FQNNGV. Deletions cut 2 bases from V and 2 bases from J, with 7 bases between. The CDR3 is CASSLLATYEQYF. In nucleotides, the CDR3 is TGTGCCAGCAGCTTACTTGCGACCTACGAGCAGTACTTC.

The chain joins TRBV15 to TRBJ2-2; 7 bases align to TRBD2. This CDR3 is built from 15 residues. The J segment lost 6 bases and the V segment lost 0 bases, leaving 4 bases of the junction unmatched. CDR1 and CDR2 from the germline V gene are LNHNV and YYDKDF (reference sequence). The CDR3 DNA reads TGTGCCACCAGCAGAGATACGGGAGGCGCCGGGGAGCTGTTTTTT. It encodes CATSRDTGGAGELFF. Full variable domain (remainder filled in from reference TRBV15 and TRBJ2-2): DAMVIQNPRYQVTQFGKPVTLSCSQTLNHNVMYWYQQKSSQAPKLLFHYYDKDFNNEADTPDNFQSRRPNTSFCFLDIRSPGLGDTAMYLCATSRDTGGAGELFFGEGSRLTVL.

The V gene is TRBV5-1, the J gene TRBJ2-5; maybe TRBD2 (6 bases). V was trimmed by 0 bases and J by 5 bases, leaving 20 bases between them. The CDR3 loop spans 17 amino acids. Germline loops: CDR1 SGHRS, CDR2 YFSETQ. CDR3 region: CASSLGFYSRGTETQYF. The CDR3 DNA reads as TGCGCCAGCAGCTTGGGCTTTTATTCTCGGGGGACGGAGACCCAGTACTTC.

The rearrangement uses TRBV19 and TRBJ2-2, with no clear D. The length of the CDR3 is 12 residues. The germline V gene encodes CDR1 LNHDA and CDR2 SQIVND (reference sequence). V shed 9 bases and J shed 5 bases, with 10 bases lying between them. The CDR3 DNA reads as TGTGCCAGCTCCTTTCGGACCGGGGAGCTGTTTTTT. It translates to CASSFRTGELFF. Drawing the rest from reference TRBV19 and TRBJ2-2, the complete variable domain is DGGITQSPKYLFRKEGQNVTLSCEQNLNHDAMYWYRQDPGQGLRLIYYSQIVNDFQKGDIAEGYSVSREKKESFPLTVTSAQKNPTAFYLCASSFRTGELFFGEGSRLTVL.

The chain carries TRBV18 and TRBJ2-2, with D possibly TRBD2 on 7 matching bases. Germline CDR1 KGHSH, CDR2 LQKENI. V was trimmed by 1 base and J by 5 bases, leaving 11 bases between them. This CDR3 has 15 amino acids. The CDR3 region has the DNA TGTGCCAGCTCACCACAGGGGGGGAAGACCGGGGAGCTGTTTTTT. This encodes CASSPQGGKTGELFF.

In this sample, this clone turned up once. The gene calls are TRBV10-3 and TRBJ2-7; 13 bases are a match to TRBD2. Looked up from germline, CDR1 is ENHRY and CDR2 is SYGVKD. With 3 bases clipped from V and 9 bases from J, the junction kept 5 bases outside the gene matches. This CDR3 is 14 amino acids long. CDR3 bases: TGTGCCATCAGTGACCCGACTAGCGGGAGGTGGCAGTACGTC. As protein: CAISDPTSGRWQYV.

The CDR3 region is CASSMSGVLRNIQYF. The CDR3, as DNA: TGTGCCAGCAGTATGTCAGGGGTGTTGAGGAACATTCAGTACTTC. The chain links TRBV27 to TRBJ2-4; a possible D gene is TRBD1 (6 bases). The germline V gene encodes CDR1 MNHEY and CDR2 SMNVEV (reference sequence). The CDR3 consists of 15 residues. Trimming stripped 5 bases from V and 7 bases from J, with 18 bases between.